The TCR beta chain described here comes from a study of Graves' ophthalmopathy and Graves' hyperthyroidism. The wider study: Peripheral blood was obtained at first diagnosis, ahead of any treatment. Whole-study results and caveats: Built on 13 signatures, a model told ophthalmopathy apart from stable hyperthyroidism with about 88% sensitivity and around 80% specificity.

Investigators amplified TCR beta CDR3 regions from RNA transcripts. HTBI-primed RT-PCR formed the first round, and a multiplex PCR formed the second. TCRdb redid the calling of the multiplex PCR reads with MiXCR, one entry per CDR3 protein. Among fewer than 600,000 distinct CDR3 sequences listed, approximately 15% were seen once. This clonotype was detected only a few times. Its antigen remains unknown. The sequenced sample was blood. The TCR comes from a woman between 25 and 40 years old with Graves' ophthalmopathy.

The CDR3 loop reads CASSFLRPTGGAKNIQYF. The CDR3 coding sequence is TGCGCCAGCAGCTTTCTTCGGCCTACCGGGGGGGCCAAAAACATTCAGTACTTC. V usage is TRBV5-1 and J usage is TRBJ2-4, with TRBD2 identical over 7 bases. From germline, CDR1 is SGHRS and CDR2 YFSETQ. The ends lost 2 bases at V and 1 base at J; junction bases unmatched: 12. The CDR3 contains 18 residues.